The 23 T cell receptor beta chains reported below all come from one sample, sequenced in a study of response to subunit inactivated influenza vaccine. TCRdb re-derived calls from the RT-PCR reads in MiXCR, one entry per CDR3 protein. The sample lists about 650,000 distinct CDR3 sequences; approximately 14% were seen once. Sequencing was performed on PBMCs from blood, taken roughly 12 days after vaccination. All receptors come from a man aged 45-65 years who received an inactivated influenza vaccine.

This clonotype was detected a few times. The chain links TRBV7-3 to TRBJ2-3; D might be TRBD1 (6 bases). V was trimmed by 0 bases and J by 4 bases, leaving 17 bases between them. The CDR3 totals 17 residues. Germline CDR1 SGHTA, CDR2 FQGTGA. The CDR3 is CASSLTGWGRGADTQYF. The CDR3 DNA reads as TGTGCCAGCAGCTTAACGGGATGGGGCAGGGGCGCAGATACGCAGTATTTT.

There are a few counts of this clonotype. The V and J genes are TRBV2 and TRBJ2-3; unclear D gene. Germline V gene sequence: CDR1 SNHLY, CDR2 FYNNEI. The CDR3 is made up of 14 amino acids. The V end lost 6 bases, the J end lost 0 bases, and 10 bases lay between the germline ends. CDR3: CASRAVLSTDTQYF. The CDR3 DNA reads as TGTGCCAGCAGGGCGGTATTAAGCACAGATACGCAGTATTTT.

In regard to this clonotype: A much larger clone lies one base from this, so it may be a read error. V and J are TRBV15 and TRBJ2-5, with D perhaps matching TRBD2 (6 bases). Per the germline V gene, CDR1 is LNHNV and CDR2 is YYDKDF (reference sequence). This CDR3 comprises 16 residues. CDR3 sequence (DNA): TGTGCCTCCAGCAGCACCAGTGGACTAAAAATGGAGACCCAGTACTTC. Its protein is CASSSTSGLKMETQYF. Supplemented by reference TRBV15 and TRBJ2-5, the full variable domain reads DAMVIQNPRYQVTQFGKPVTLSCSQTLNHNVMYWYQQKSSQAPKLLFHYYDKDFNNEADTPDNFQSRRPNTSFCFLDIRSPGLGDTAMYLCASSSTSGLKMETQYFGPGTRLLVL.

This clonotype was recorded many times. The V call is TRBV5-1, the J call TRBJ2-5; D unresolved. The length of the CDR3 is 13 residues. Trimming removed 4 bases at V and 0 bases at J, with 7 bases between. Germline CDR1 is SGHRS and CDR2 is YFSETQ. CDR3 DNA: TGCGCCAGCAGCAGAGGAAACCAAGAGACCCAGTACTTC. This gives the protein CASSRGNQETQYF.

The chain couples TRBV5-1 to TRBJ2-3, with 8 bases fitting TRBD2. The CDR3 is made up of 16 amino acids. Germline V lookup: CDR1 SGHRS, CDR2 YFSETQ. After removal of 0 bases from V and 5 bases from J, the junction contained 8 bases not matched to a gene. CDR3 nucleotides: TGCGCCAGCAGCTTGGGTTTGCGGGAGGAGAGAGATACGCAGTATTTT. As protein: CASSLGLREERDTQYF.

The chain links TRBV28 to TRBJ2-1; 9 nucleotides agree with TRBD1. Germline CDR1 MDHEN, CDR2 SYDVKM. The CDR3 covers 13 residues. Unmatched junction bases numbered 7, after V lost 6 bases and J lost 10 bases. CDR3 DNA: TGTGCCAGCAGAAAAACAGGGGGCCGGGAGCAGTTCTTC. Its protein product is CASRKTGGREQFF.

This clonotype was counted a few times. The chain has TRBV7-9 and TRBJ1-3; D unresolved. Deletions cut 4 bases from V and 3 bases from J, with 16 bases between. Germline V gene lookup returns CDR1 SEHNR and CDR2 FQNEAQ (reference sequence). The CDR3 extends over 16 amino acids. The CDR3 spells CASSSLNLLFGNTIYF. The CDR3 region has the DNA TGTGCCAGCAGCTCTCTTAATCTGCTCTTTGGAAACACCATATATTTT. The full variable domain, its missing parts supplied by reference TRBV7-9 and TRBJ1-3, is DTGVSQNPRHKITKRGQNVTFRCDPISEHNRLYWYRQTLGQGPEFLTYFQNEAQLEKSRLLSDRFSAERPKGSFSTLEIQRTEQGDSAMYLCASSSLNLLFGNTIYFGEGSWLTVV.

This CDR3 is CSAGVSSGRYHEQYF. The CDR3 DNA reads TGCAGTGCCGGGGTCTCTAGCGGGAGGTACCACGAGCAGTACTTC. V gene TRBV20-1 combines with J gene TRBJ2-7; 11 nucleotides agree with TRBD2. This CDR3 has 15 residues. CDR1 and CDR2 (germline): DFQATT, SNEGSKA (reference sequence). The ends lost 6 bases at V and 5 bases at J; junction bases unmatched: 12.

This clonotype was seen ten or more times. The rearrangement joins TRBV5-1 to TRBJ2-1; D remains ambiguous. This CDR3 spans 14 amino acids. Germline CDR1 is SGHRS and CDR2 is YFSETQ. The V gene lost 1 base and the J gene lost 6 bases, with 11 bases spanning the gap. The CDR3 sequence: CASSLKSGINEQFF. CDR3 coding DNA: TGCGCCAGCAGCTTGAAGAGTGGTATCAATGAGCAGTTCTTC.

This clonotype was found many times. The chain has TRBV11-2 and TRBJ2-3; D is undetermined. Germline V gene lookup returns CDR1 SGHAT and CDR2 FQNNGV. This CDR3 is built from 14 residues. V lost 5 bases, J lost 4 bases, and 13 bases lay in between. The CDR3 bases are TGTGCCAGCAGCCAACAACTCTCCCCAGATACGCAGTATTTT. It is translated as CASSQQLSPDTQYF.

This clonotype was seen many times. The CDR3 loop reads CASSGSASYQETQYF. CDR3 DNA: TGTGCCAGCAGCGGAAGCGCATCCTACCAAGAGACCCAGTACTTC. The rearrangement links TRBV9 to TRBJ2-5; D uncertain. Trimming took off 3 bases at V and 0 bases at J, with 12 bases between the two ends. The germline V gene has CDR1 SGDLS and CDR2 YYNGEE. This CDR3 contains 15 residues.

The chain links TRBV15 to TRBJ2-5, with no clear D. The germline V gene has CDR1 LNHNV and CDR2 YYDKDF (reference sequence). The CDR3 loop spans 14 amino acids. V lost 2 bases to trimming and J lost 5 bases, with 12 bases between them. The CDR3 DNA reads as TGTGCCACCAGCAGAACAGTCACTTTGGAGACCCAGTACTTC. It yields the protein CATSRTVTLETQYF.

The chain couples TRBV12-3 or TRBV12-4 to TRBJ2-1; D is ambiguous. V was pared by 5 bases and J by 10 bases, with 12 bases between. This CDR3 comprises 12 residues. The CDR3 region is CASSPAPREQFF. The CDR3 coding sequence is TGTGCCAGCAGTCCGGCCCCGCGCGAGCAGTTCTTC.

The CDR3 bases are TGTGCCAGCGGGGACCCGCAAGAGACCCAGTACTTC. It specifies CASGDPQETQYF. This chain links TRBV6-2 or TRBV6-3 with TRBJ2-5; the D gene could be TRBD1 or TRBD2 (5 bases each). Looked up from germline, CDR1 is MNHEY and CDR2 is SVGEGT. The CDR3 spans 12 residues. Trimming stripped 8 bases from V and 2 bases from J, with 9 bases between.

In its sample, this clonotype was seen many times. CDR3: CASSPEKSNEQFF. The CDR3 DNA reads TGTGCCAGCAGTCCGGAGAAATCGAATGAGCAGTTCTTC. The V gene is TRBV6-2 or TRBV6-3, the J gene TRBJ2-1; unclear D gene. V lost 5 bases and J lost 7, with 12 bases in between. Germline loops: CDR1 MNHEY, CDR2 SVGEGT. The CDR3 has 13 amino acids.

This clonotype was picked up one time. At one end, the junction sequence differs from germline, possibly due to a read error. The chain recombines TRBV5-1 with TRBJ2-1; D is unclear. Germline assignment: CDR1 SGHRS and CDR2 YFSETQ. This CDR3 comprises 12 residues. The CDR3 bases are TGCGCCAGCAGGGGCTCCTACAAGGAGCAGTTCTTC. Its protein product is CASRGSYKEQFF. Supplemented by reference TRBV5-1 and TRBJ2-1, the full variable domain reads KAGVTQTPRYLIKTRGQQVTLSCSPISGHRSVSWYQQTPGQGLQFLFEYFSETQRNKGNFPGRFSGRQFSNSRSEMNVSTLELGDSALYLCASRGSYKEQFFGPGTRLTVL.

This chain joins TRBV11-2 and TRBJ2-1; 14 bases are a match to TRBD2. Germline CDR1 and CDR2: SGHAT and FQNNGV. This CDR3 has 20 amino acids. With 5 bases clipped from V and 1 base from J, the junction kept 13 bases outside the gene matches. CDR3 loop: CASSHFSGTSGRMSYNEQFF. In DNA form, the CDR3 reads TGTGCCAGCAGCCATTTCTCCGGGACTAGCGGGAGAATGTCCTACAATGAGCAGTTCTTC.

The sample holds a few counts of this clonotype. This chain connects TRBV12-3 or TRBV12-4 to TRBJ2-5; a possible D gene is TRBD1 (7 bases). V was clipped by 10 bases and J by 3 bases, with 15 bases between them. The CDR3 spans 13 residues. The chain's CDR3 is CATWGDSEETQYF. CDR3 coding DNA: TGTGCCACTTGGGGGGACAGCGAAGAGACCCAGTACTTC.

The rearrangement links TRBV20-1 to TRBJ2-1, with a weak D call TRBD2 (6 bases). The CDR3 runs 14 residues. Germline V gene lookup returns CDR1 DFQATT and CDR2 SNEGSKA (reference sequence). V lost 1 base to trimming and J lost 3 bases, with 10 bases between them. The CDR3 bases are TGCAGTGCTAGAGCAGGTAGCGGCTACAATGAGCAGTTCTTC. It codes for CSARAGSGYNEQFF.

This clonotype showed up just a few times. The junction and the germline gene differ at one end; a read error may be behind it. The gene calls are TRBV10-3 and TRBJ2-1; TRBD2 matches 12 bases. The CDR3 runs 17 residues. Germline V gene lookup returns CDR1 ENHRY and CDR2 SYGVKD. CDR3 protein: CASSRRLAGEFGNEQFF. CDR3 DNA sequence: TGTGCCAGCAGTCGTCGACTAGCGGGAGAGTTCGGTAATGAGCAGTTCTTC.

CDR3 residues: CASSLTHGSDTQYF. CDR3 in DNA: TGTGCCAGCAGCCTCACCCACGGATCTGATACGCAGTATTTT. The chain joins TRBV3-1 to TRBJ2-3; no clear D. CDR3 length: 14 amino acids. Germline CDR1 LGHDT, CDR2 YNNKEL (reference sequence). Trimming removed 4 bases from V and 6 bases from J, with 14 bases in between.

The chain joins TRBV18 to TRBJ2-1; TRBD2 is a possible D gene (5 bases). Germline assignment: CDR1 KGHSH and CDR2 LQKENI. The CDR3 is 15 residues long. Trimming took 2 bases from V and 1 from J, leaving 9 bases between them. Written as DNA, the CDR3 is TGTGCCAGCTCACCAAACACGGGGTCCTACAATGAGCAGTTCTTC. This sequence encodes CASSPNTGSYNEQFF.

The chain carries TRBV29-1 and TRBJ2-5; 7 bases are a match to TRBD1. From germline, CDR1 is SQVTM and CDR2 ANQGSEA. Trimming took 7 bases from V and 5 from J; bases not matched to a gene: 10. The CDR3 contains 13 residues. The CDR3 spells CSALTGARETQYF. CDR3 sequence (DNA): TGCAGCGCCCTTACAGGGGCTCGGGAGACCCAGTACTTC.